The 21 T cell receptor beta chains below all came from one sample that was sequenced in a study of somatic mutations in cytotoxic T cells in rheumatoid arthritis. Assay: immunoSEQ multiplex PCR; the TCRdb copy retains only in-frame clones and omits some. The sample comprises under 20,000 clones, roughly nine tenths of which are singletons, and roughly 15% rests with the top ten. The sequencing sample was made of CD8+ T cells sorted from blood. Source of these receptors: a man aged 40-50 years in good health.

This clone has a handful of counts. This chain links TRBV9 with TRBJ1-1; possibly TRBD1 for D (5 bases). The CDR3 has 15 residues. Germline CDR1 is SGDLS and CDR2 is YYNGEE. V was cut by 4 bases and J by 1 base, with 14 bases left in between. The CDR3 reads CASSLSSGGNTEAFF. The CDR3 nucleotides read TGTGCCAGCAGCCTATCGTCGGGGGGGAACACTGAAGCTTTCTTT.

This clone has more than one count but fewer than ten. The rearrangement links TRBV4-1 to TRBJ2-1; 7 nucleotides align to TRBD1. The germline CDR1 and CDR2 sequences are MGHRA and YSYEKL. The CDR3 is 16 residues long. After removal of 1 base from V and 8 bases from J, the junction contained 11 bases not matched to a gene. In DNA, the CDR3 is TGCGCCAGCAGCCAAGTTTGGAGACAGGGAATTGATGAGCAGTTCTTC. Translating it yields CASSQVWRQGIDEQFF.

This clone was counted once. The chain recombines TRBV9 with TRBJ2-7; 8 bases agree with TRBD2. V was pared by 4 bases and J by 4 bases, with 10 bases of the junction left unmatched. Germline V lookup: CDR1 SGDLS, CDR2 YYNGEE. The CDR3 is made up of 15 amino acids. The CDR3 reads CASSPSGSGRYEQYF. CDR3 coding DNA: TGTGCCAGCAGCCCGAGCGGGAGTGGGAGATACGAGCAGTACTTC.

The chain recombines TRBV29-1 with TRBJ2-1; TRBD2 aligns across 12 bases. CDR3 length equals 15 residues. J lost 8 bases, V lost 6 bases, and 11 bases had no gene match. CDR1 and CDR2 from the germline V gene are SQVTM and ANQGSEA. CDR3 in DNA: TGCAGCGTGCAGAGGACTAGCGGGACGTTCGATGAGCAGTTCTTC. Protein sequence: CSVQRTSGTFDEQFF.

This chain links TRBV27 with TRBJ2-2, with 8 bases matching TRBD2. This CDR3 has 16 amino acids. Per the germline V gene, CDR1 is MNHEY and CDR2 is SMNVEV (reference sequence). Trimming took 3 bases from V and 5 from J; bases not matched to a gene: 8. CDR3 in amino acids: CASSFSSGRRTGELFF. CDR3 DNA: TGTGCCAGCAGTTTTTCGAGCGGGAGACGTACCGGGGAGCTGTTTTTT.

J is TRBJ1-1 and V is TRBV6-1; D uncertain. CDR3 size: 14 residues. V was shortened by 2 bases and J by 4 bases, with 11 bases between the two germline ends. From germline, CDR1 is MNHNS and CDR2 SASEGT. The CDR3 loop is CASSEIDPGTEAFF. CDR3 bases: TGTGCCAGCAGTGAAATAGACCCGGGCACTGAAGCTTTCTTT.

The chain employs TRBV27 and TRBJ1-5; possibly TRBD1 for D (6 bases). The length of the CDR3 is 18 residues. Germline CDR1 is MNHEY and CDR2 is SMNVEV (reference sequence). Trimming shortened V by 3 bases and J by 0 bases, and 18 bases separated the two germline ends. CDR3 residues: CASSFLGQLGYSNQPQHF. The CDR3 DNA is TGTGCCAGCAGTTTCTTGGGACAATTAGGGTATAGCAATCAGCCCCAGCATTTT.

This clone was observed a few times. The chain couples TRBV18 to TRBJ2-2; TRBD1 might be the D (5 bases). From germline, CDR1 is KGHSH and CDR2 LQKENI. This CDR3 spans 15 amino acids. Trimming removed 6 bases from V and 0 bases from J, with 11 bases in between. The CDR3 nucleotides are TGTGCCAGCTCGACGACAGTAGCGAACACCGGGGAGCTGTTTTTT. Translating it yields CASSTTVANTGELFF.

This rearrangement joins TRBV27 to TRBJ2-3, with D possibly being TRBD1 or TRBD2 (6 bases each). Trimming stripped 5 bases from V and 8 bases from J, with 17 bases between. Germline V lookup: CDR1 MNHEY, CDR2 SMNVEV (reference sequence). The CDR3 contains 14 residues. CDR3 DNA sequence: TGTGCCAGCAGTCCATCAGGGGAGGTGGGTACGCAGTATTTT. This sequence encodes CASSPSGEVGTQYF.

The chain couples TRBV27 to TRBJ1-4, with 8 bases identical to TRBD1. The CDR3 is 19 amino acids. Germline CDR1 is MNHEY and CDR2 is SMNVEV (reference sequence). V lost 0 bases and J lost 7; bases outside the gene matches: 16. CDR3 coding DNA: TGTGCCAGCAGTTTATCCTCCGGACAGGGCCCGGAGGAAAGTGAAAAACTGTTTTTT. The encoded protein is CASSLSSGQGPEESEKLFF.

The chain links TRBV28 to TRBJ2-1, with 7 bases that match TRBD2. There are 13 residues in the CDR3. Germline lookup yields CDR1 MDHEN and CDR2 SYDVKM. Trimming took 5 bases from V and 7 from J; bases not matched to a gene: 5. The CDR3 reads CASSLGRNNEQFF. The CDR3 bases are TGTGCCAGCAGTCTCGGGAGGAATAATGAGCAGTTCTTC.

The chain has TRBV6-1 and TRBJ2-7; D ambiguous. The CDR3 runs to 14 residues. The ends were cut back, 2 bases at V and 3 bases at J, with 11 bases in the middle. CDR1 is MNHNS and CDR2 is SASEGT in the germline V gene. The CDR3 DNA sequence: TGTGCCAGCAGTGAAACCCGGCTTCTCTACGAGCAGTACTTC. It codes for CASSETRLLYEQYF.

This rearrangement joins TRBV4-3 to TRBJ2-1; 8 bases are shared with TRBD2. With 1 base clipped from V and 2 bases from J, the junction kept 1 base outside the gene matches. The CDR3 totals 15 residues. CDR1 is LGHNA and CDR2 is YSLEER in the germline V gene. The CDR3 sequence is CASSQGTSTYNEQFF. The CDR3 DNA reads as TGCGCCAGCAGCCAAGGGACTAGCACCTACAATGAGCAGTTCTTC.

The V and J genes are TRBV4-2 and TRBJ1-2, with D hard to call. CDR1 is LGHNA and CDR2 is YNFKEQ in the germline V gene. V was shortened by 0 bases and J by 4 bases, with 6 bases between the two germline ends. The CDR3 consists of 13 residues. The CDR3 reads CASSQEGGYGYTF. CDR3 sequence (DNA): TGTGCCAGCAGCCAAGAGGGAGGCTATGGCTACACCTTC.

The CDR3 DNA sequence: TGTGCCAGCAGCGCCTTTGGGACTCCAAGGGGAATTCAGTACTTC. Translated: CASSAFGTPRGIQYF. The V call is TRBV9, the J call TRBJ2-4, with a weak D call TRBD2 (6 bases). Germline-derived CDR1 and CDR2 are SGDLS and YYNGEE. CDR3 length: 15 amino acids. Trimming removed 3 bases at V and 10 bases at J, with 20 bases between.

The chain uses TRBV7-9 and TRBJ1-2; D is possibly TRBD1 (5 bases). V lost 4 bases and J 2 bases, leaving 17 bases between the germline ends. Germline CDR1 is SEHNR and CDR2 is FQNEAQ (reference sequence). The CDR3 consists of 16 residues. The CDR3 reads CASSYGDSRQNYGYTF. The CDR3 coding sequence is TGTGCCAGCAGCTACGGAGACAGTCGTCAAAACTATGGCTACACCTTC.

This clone was detected a few times. The chain uses TRBV7-6 and TRBJ2-7, with D uncertain. Germline V gives CDR1 SGHVS, CDR2 FNYEAQ. Deletions cut 5 bases from V and 2 bases from J, with 16 bases between. The CDR3 totals 15 residues. CDR3 coding DNA: TGTGCCAGCAGCCCCACCCCCCGGCAGACCTACGAGCAGTACTTC. Encoded protein: CASSPTPRQTYEQYF.

The rearrangement joins TRBV7-9 to TRBJ1-2; TRBD1 agrees at 9 bases. From germline, CDR1 is SEHNR and CDR2 FQNEAQ (reference sequence). This CDR3 region has 15 residues. J gave up 3 bases and V 5 bases, and 7 bases lay outside the gene matches. The DNA for the CDR3 is TGTGCCAGCAGCCCCCGGACAGGGGATCACTATGGCTACACCTTC. Its protein product is CASSPRTGDHYGYTF.

This chain links TRBV10-3 with TRBJ2-3; 11 bases map to TRBD2. Germline V CDR1 and CDR2: ENHRY, SYGVKD. J lost 2 bases, V lost 5 bases, and 9 bases had no gene match. The CDR3 runs to 17 residues. CDR3 protein: CAISRGASGRSTDTQYF. The CDR3 DNA is TGTGCCATCAGTCGAGGCGCTAGCGGGAGGTCCACAGATACGCAGTATTTT.

This rearrangement joins TRBV27 to TRBJ1-4; D is unclear. CDR1 and CDR2 from the germline V gene are MNHEY and SMNVEV (reference sequence). This CDR3 has 12 amino acids. Trimming took off 8 bases at V and 0 bases at J, with 4 bases between the two ends. DNA for the CDR3: TGTGCCAGCTCTGCAACTAATGAAAAACTGTTTTTT. Residues: CASSATNEKLFF.

The chain couples TRBV9 to TRBJ2-7, with TRBD2 identical over 9 bases. The CDR3 is 15 amino acids. The V and J ends lost 0 bases and 2 bases, in that order; junction bases with no gene match: 3. CDR1 is SGDLS, CDR2 YYNGEE, per germline. CDR3 nucleotide sequence: TGTGCCAGCAGCGTAGGGACTAGCGCGACCTACGAGCAGTACTTC. It specifies CASSVGTSATYEQYF.